This T cell receptor beta chain derives from a study of shared clonotypes between healthy human individuals. The length of the CDR3 is 11 residues. V was cut by 6 bases and J by 10 bases, with 12 bases left in between. Germline lookup yields CDR1 MNHEY and CDR2 SVGAGI. Deep-level assay runs were performed. Clones were read by immunoSEQ multiplex PCR, and TCRdb kept only the in-frame ones, dropping some. Of around 2,100,000 clones in the sample, roughly 95% were seen once. Naive CD8 cells lacked CD45RO, underwent positive selection for CCR7 and left out terminally differentiated effector memory CD45RA+ cells.

Sample: naive CD8+ T cells sorted from blood. The sequence derives from a man aged 18 to 30 in good health. J is TRBJ1-2 and V is TRBV6-5, with D unclear. This CDR3 reads CASSNQEIYTF. Here the CDR3 DNA reads TGTGCCAGCAGCAACCAGGAGATCTACACCTTC.